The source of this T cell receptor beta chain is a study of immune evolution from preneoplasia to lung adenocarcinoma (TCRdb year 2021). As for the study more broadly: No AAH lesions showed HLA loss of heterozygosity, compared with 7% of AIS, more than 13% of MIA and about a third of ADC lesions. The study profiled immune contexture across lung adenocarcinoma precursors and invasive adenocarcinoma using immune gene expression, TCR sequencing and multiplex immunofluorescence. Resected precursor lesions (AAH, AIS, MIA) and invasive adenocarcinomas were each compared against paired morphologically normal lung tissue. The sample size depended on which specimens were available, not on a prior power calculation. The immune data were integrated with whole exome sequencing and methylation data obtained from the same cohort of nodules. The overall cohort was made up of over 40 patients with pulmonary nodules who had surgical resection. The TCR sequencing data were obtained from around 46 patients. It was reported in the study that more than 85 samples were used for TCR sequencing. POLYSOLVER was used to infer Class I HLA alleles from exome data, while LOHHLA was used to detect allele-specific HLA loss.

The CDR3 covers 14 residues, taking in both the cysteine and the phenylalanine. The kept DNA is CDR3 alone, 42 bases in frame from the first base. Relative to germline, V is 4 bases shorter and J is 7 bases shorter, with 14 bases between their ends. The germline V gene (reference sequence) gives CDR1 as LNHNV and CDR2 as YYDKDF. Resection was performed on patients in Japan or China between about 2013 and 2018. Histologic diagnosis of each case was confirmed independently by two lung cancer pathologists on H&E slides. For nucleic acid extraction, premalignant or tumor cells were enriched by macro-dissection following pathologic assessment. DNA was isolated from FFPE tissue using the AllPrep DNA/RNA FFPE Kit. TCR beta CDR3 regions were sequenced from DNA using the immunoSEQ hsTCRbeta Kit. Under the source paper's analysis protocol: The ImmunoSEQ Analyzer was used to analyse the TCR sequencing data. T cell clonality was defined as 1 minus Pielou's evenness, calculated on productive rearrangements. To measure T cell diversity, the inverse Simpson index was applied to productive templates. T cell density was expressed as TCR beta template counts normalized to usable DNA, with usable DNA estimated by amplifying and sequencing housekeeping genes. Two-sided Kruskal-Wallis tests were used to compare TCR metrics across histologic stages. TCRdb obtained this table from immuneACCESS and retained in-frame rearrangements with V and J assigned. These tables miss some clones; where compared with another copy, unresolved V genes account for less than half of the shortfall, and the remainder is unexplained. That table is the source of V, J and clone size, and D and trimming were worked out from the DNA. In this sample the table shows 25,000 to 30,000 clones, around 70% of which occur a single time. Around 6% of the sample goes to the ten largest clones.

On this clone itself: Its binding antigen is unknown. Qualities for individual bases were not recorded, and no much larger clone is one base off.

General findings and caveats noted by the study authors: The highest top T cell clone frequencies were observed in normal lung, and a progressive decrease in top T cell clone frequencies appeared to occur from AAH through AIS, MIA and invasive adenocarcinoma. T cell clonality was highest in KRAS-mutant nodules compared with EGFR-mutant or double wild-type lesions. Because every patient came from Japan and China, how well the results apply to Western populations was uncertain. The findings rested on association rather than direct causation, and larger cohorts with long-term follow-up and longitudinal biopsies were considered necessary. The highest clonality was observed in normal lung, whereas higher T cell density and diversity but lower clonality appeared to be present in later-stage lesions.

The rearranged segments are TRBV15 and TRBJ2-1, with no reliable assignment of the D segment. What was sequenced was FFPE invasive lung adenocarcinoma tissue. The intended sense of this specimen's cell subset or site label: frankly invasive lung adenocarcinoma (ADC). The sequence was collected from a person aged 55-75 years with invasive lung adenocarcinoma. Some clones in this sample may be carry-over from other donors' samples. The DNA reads TGTGCCACCAGCACCCCGGTCGTCTGGAATGAGCAGTTCTTC. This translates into CATSTPVVWNEQFF. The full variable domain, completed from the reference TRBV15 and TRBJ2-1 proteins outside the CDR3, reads DAMVIQNPRYQVTQFGKPVTLSCSQTLNHNVMYWYQQKSSQAPKLLFHYYDKDFNNEADTPDNFQSRRPNTSFCFLDIRSPGLGDTAMYLCATSTPVVWNEQFFGPGTRLTVL.